The 18 T cell receptor beta chains below come from one sample, sequenced in a study of regulatory dendritic cells for organ transplantation. No antigen is known for these receptors. Here immunoSEQ multiplex PCR was the method, and the copy in TCRdb shows in-frame clones only, minus some. The profile shows fewer than 20,000 clones, less than 80% of them singletons. CFSE-labeled sorted T cells met regulatory or mature dendritic cells for 4 to 6 days. The sequencing input was memory CD4+ T cells from blood cultured with regulatory dendritic cells. Noted subset: CD45RO+ memory T cells. Receptor source: a human donor in good health.

The chain is built from TRBV10-2 and TRBJ2-4; 12 bases agree with TRBD2. Per the germline V gene, CDR1 is WSHSY and CDR2 is SAAADI. The length of the CDR3 is 18 residues. Trimming took 4 bases from V and 0 from J; bases not matched to a gene: 7. The DNA for the CDR3 is TGCGCCAGCAGTGCGCGACTAGCGGGGGACTTAGCCAAAAACATTCAGTACTTC. Translation gives CASSARLAGDLAKNIQYF.

The chain carries TRBV27 and TRBJ2-1; D ambiguous. The ends were cut back, 2 bases at V and 4 bases at J, with 12 bases in the middle. This CDR3 spans 15 amino acids. Germline assignment: CDR1 MNHEY and CDR2 SMNVEV (reference sequence). The CDR3 nucleotides are TGTGCCAGCAGTTTACGACCCACCCGGTACAATGAGCAGTTCTTC. Translated, it gives CASSLRPTRYNEQFF.

This clone was observed a single time. This chain connects TRBV7-9 to TRBJ2-3, with D perhaps matching TRBD2 (6 bases). The CDR3 is made up of 14 amino acids. V lost 5 bases and J 0 bases, leaving 9 bases between the germline ends. Per the germline V gene, CDR1 is SEHNR and CDR2 is FQNEAQ (reference sequence). The CDR3 spells CASSPTSSTDTQYF. The CDR3 DNA reads as TGTGCCAGCAGCCCGACTAGTAGCACAGATACGCAGTATTTT.

This chain links TRBV27 with TRBJ2-3; D perhaps matches TRBD1 (6 bases). From germline, CDR1 is MNHEY and CDR2 SMNVEV (reference sequence). V was cut by 5 bases and J by 0 bases, with 12 bases left in between. CDR3 length: 15 residues. DNA of the CDR3: TGTGCCAGCAGTCCTAACAGGGATAGCACAGATACGCAGTATTTT. Amino acids: CASSPNRDSTDTQYF.

Details on this clone: Relative to the germline gene, one junction end is altered; a read error may explain this. The chain is built from TRBV10-3 and TRBJ1-2; TRBD1 might be the D (6 bases). In germline, CDR1 is ENHRY, CDR2 SYGVKD. The CDR3 runs to 15 residues. DNA of the CDR3: TGTGCCATCACGCGGGGGAGATCGGGAGTTGGGGGCTCGGACTTC. Residues: CAITRGRSGVGGSDF.

The chain couples TRBV5-1 to TRBJ2-3; TRBD2 is a possible D gene (6 bases). The CDR3 has 15 residues. V was trimmed by 4 bases and J by 4 bases, leaving 16 bases between them. In germline, CDR1 is SGHRS, CDR2 YFSETQ. The CDR3 sequence is CASSRLPGTADTQYF. CDR3 sequence (DNA): TGCGCCAGCAGCCGTTTGCCTGGGACTGCAGATACGCAGTATTTT.

The chain has TRBV15 and TRBJ2-7, with D maybe TRBD1 (5 bases). CDR1 and CDR2 from the germline V gene are LNHNV and YYDKDF (reference sequence). The length of the CDR3 is 14 residues. Deletions cut 1 base from V and 2 bases from J, with 9 bases between. The DNA for the CDR3 is TGTGCCACCAGCAGAGTCCCAGGGACCTACGAGCAGTACTTC. Encoded protein: CATSRVPGTYEQYF.

This clone is medium-sized (0.01 to 0.1%). The J gene is TRBJ1-5, the V gene TRBV28; D perhaps matches TRBD1 (6 bases). The germline V and J ends were trimmed by 5 bases and 4 bases, with 15 bases remaining between them. Germline CDR1 and CDR2: MDHEN and SYDVKM. This CDR3 contains 15 residues. The CDR3 reads CASSPSVTGNQPQHF. CDR3 bases: TGTGCCAGCAGTCCCTCCGTGACAGGAAATCAGCCCCAGCATTTT.

The chain carries TRBV28 and TRBJ2-7, with D possibly TRBD1 on 6 matching bases. Deletions cut 7 bases from V and 1 base from J, with 14 bases between. Per the germline V gene, CDR1 is MDHEN and CDR2 is SYDVKM. The CDR3 consists of 14 residues. This CDR3 reads CASNKKTGSYEQYF. The CDR3 DNA follows: TGTGCCAGCAATAAAAAGACAGGATCCTACGAGCAGTACTTC.

The rearrangement joins TRBV4-3 to TRBJ1-4; 7 positions match TRBD1. Per the germline V gene, CDR1 is LGHNA and CDR2 is YSLEER. The CDR3 is made up of 16 amino acids. Trimming cost V 4 bases and J 7 bases; bases outside gene matches: 12. The DNA of the CDR3 is TGCGCCAGCAGCCGATCAACAGGGGCCTCCCGTGAAAAACTGTTTTTT. Translating gives CASSRSTGASREKLFF.

The genes are TRBV7-9 and TRBJ2-1; 11 bases agree with TRBD2. The germline gives CDR1 SEHNR, CDR2 FQNEAQ (reference sequence). The junction had 11 bases not matched to a gene; V was cut back by 3 bases and J by 7 bases. The CDR3 has 17 residues. For the CDR3, the DNA is TGTGCCAGCAGCTTGAGCCCTCTAGCGGGAGGAACGAATGAGCAGTTCTTC. Amino acid sequence: CASSLSPLAGGTNEQFF.

This chain joins TRBV11-2 and TRBJ2-7, with D possibly being TRBD1 (6 bases). Germline-derived CDR1 and CDR2 are SGHAT and FQNNGV. V was trimmed by 3 bases and J by 1 base, leaving 16 bases between them. The CDR3 loop spans 16 amino acids. This chain's CDR3 is CASSLNVQGLSYEQYF. Written as DNA, the CDR3 is TGTGCCAGCAGCTTGAACGTCCAGGGGCTGTCCTACGAGCAGTACTTC.

The rearrangement links TRBV9 to TRBJ1-3, with D uncertain. The CDR3 covers 14 residues. Germline V gene sequence: CDR1 SGDLS, CDR2 YYNGEE. Trimming removed 7 bases at V and 7 bases at J, with 18 bases between. CDR3 coding DNA: TGTGCCAGCGGCCTGGGAAGGGTTGGGAACACCATATATTTT. It specifies CASGLGRVGNTIYF.

The CDR3 protein is CASSERYSRGEQYF. DNA of the CDR3: TGTGCCAGCAGTGAAAGGTATTCGCGGGGCGAGCAGTACTTC. This chain connects TRBV6-1 to TRBJ2-7, with D tentatively TRBD2 (6 bases). Germline CDR1 MNHNS, CDR2 SASEGT. The CDR3 contains 14 residues. Trimming removed 2 bases at V and 6 bases at J, with 14 bases between.

The V call is TRBV7-2, the J call TRBJ2-1; the D is unclear. The CDR3 is 14 amino acids. V dropped 1 base and J dropped 6 bases, with 10 bases sitting between them. Germline V gene sequence: CDR1 SGHTA, CDR2 FQGNSA. CDR3 in DNA: TGTGCCAGCAGCTTAGATTCCAGGCCCAATGAGCAGTTCTTC. It translates to CASSLDSRPNEQFF.

This clone was seen only once. The junction differs from germline at one of its ends, possibly a read error. This chain links TRBV19 with TRBJ2-1, with 9 bases identical to TRBD2. This CDR3 comprises 14 residues. CDR1 and CDR2 (germline): LNHDA, SQIVND (reference sequence). Here the CDR3 DNA reads TGTGCCAGTAGGATAGCGGGAGCTATAGATGAGCAGTTCTTC. It encodes CASRIAGAIDEQFF.

The V and J genes are TRBV6-1 and TRBJ1-5; D might be TRBD1 (5 bases). The V gene's germline CDR1 is MNHNS and CDR2 SASEGT. Trimming stripped 6 bases from V and 4 bases from J, with 13 bases between. CDR3 length equals 14 residues. CDR3 protein: CASRYRSANQPQHF. The DNA for the CDR3 is TGTGCCAGCAGGTACAGGTCTGCTAATCAGCCCCAGCATTTT.

The chain uses TRBV28 and TRBJ1-1; perhaps TRBD1 as D (5 bases). V gave up 4 bases and J gave up 1 base, with 7 bases separating them. CDR1 MDHEN and CDR2 SYDVKM come from the germline V gene. CDR3 length equals 13 residues. This chain's CDR3 is CASSWDRNTEAFF. The CDR3 coding sequence is TGTGCCAGCAGTTGGGACCGGAACACTGAAGCTTTCTTT.